This TCR beta chain was sequenced in a study of T cell responses to AZD1222 COVID-19 vaccine. About the study: Combined were second doses at about 4 or about 12 weeks. Study-level findings and limits: A mostly white British donor set with more females was recruited, and clonal diversity was possibly underestimated.

This clone was seen only once. Its specificity is not known. Libraries were prepared by immunoSEQ multiplex PCR; TCRdb keeps only in-frame clonotypes and omits some of them. The data hold around 140,000 clones, with 93% observed a single time. The CDR3 is 13 amino acids. Trimming removed 8 bases at V and 3 bases at J, with 12 bases between. Germline V gene data show CDR1 as SEHNR and CDR2 as FQNEAQ (reference sequence). The receptor was isolated from an adult in good health. The specimen comprised peripheral blood, sampled on day 0 of AZD1222 vaccination. The V call is TRBV7-9, the J call TRBJ2-3; D gene unclear. This chain's CDR3 is CASLGSITDTQYF. CDR3 in DNA: TGTGCCAGCCTAGGGTCGATAACAGATACGCAGTATTTT.